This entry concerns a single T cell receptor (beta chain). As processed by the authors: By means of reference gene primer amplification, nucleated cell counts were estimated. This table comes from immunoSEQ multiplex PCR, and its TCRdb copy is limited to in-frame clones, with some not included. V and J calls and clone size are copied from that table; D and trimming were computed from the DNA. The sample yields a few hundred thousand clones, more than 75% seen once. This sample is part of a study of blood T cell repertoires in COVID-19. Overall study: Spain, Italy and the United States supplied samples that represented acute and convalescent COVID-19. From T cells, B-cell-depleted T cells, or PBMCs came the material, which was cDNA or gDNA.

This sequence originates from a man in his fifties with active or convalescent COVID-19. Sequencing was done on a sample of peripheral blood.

The CDR3 sequence is CAWGFRDSSGNTIYF. The CDR3 DNA is TGTGCCTGGGGATTCCGGGACAGCTCTGGAAACACCATATATTTT. J is TRBJ1-3 and V is TRBV30; 7 bases line up with TRBD1. With V trimmed by 5 bases and J by 0 bases, 7 bases remained unmatched. The CDR3 extends over 15 amino acids. The germline V gene encodes CDR1 GTSNPN and CDR2 SVGIG (reference sequence).